This is a list of T cell receptor beta chains from one sample in a study of PD-1 blockade in classical Hodgkin lymphoma. Assay: immunoSEQ multiplex PCR; the TCRdb copy retains only in-frame clones and omits some. Here the sample spans about 97,000 clones, roughly 83% being singletons. The sample here was peripheral blood mononuclear cells (PBMCs), taken at baseline. The receptors derive from a human donor with classical Hodgkin lymphoma. The CDR3 runs from the conserved cysteine through the conserved F or W. Each record gives: D gene, V gene, J gene, clone size, CDR3 DNA, CDR3 protein. The D gene is left open where the match is weak. A clone size is listed for some rows: how often the clone was seen (once, few, many), or a class if it is expanded.

D gene: NA; V gene: TRBV4-1; J gene: TRBJ1-4; clone size: NA; CDR3 DNA: TGCGCCAGCAGCCAAGATCTGGTCACCTTAAAACTGTTTTTT; CDR3 protein: CASSQDLVTLKLFF
D gene: TRBD2; V gene: TRBV2; J gene: TRBJ2-2; clone size: NA; CDR3 DNA: TGTGCCAGCCCGAAAACGGGGGGGGGACGGTGGACCGGGGAGCTGTTTTTT; CDR3 protein: CASPKTGGGRWTGELFF
D gene: TRBD2; V gene: TRBV28; J gene: TRBJ2-1; clone size: once; CDR3 DNA: TGTGCCAGCAGCCTAGCGGCCTCCTACAATGAGCAGTTCTTC; CDR3 protein: CASSLAASYNEQFF
D gene: TRBD2; V gene: TRBV7-6; J gene: TRBJ2-7; clone size: NA; CDR3 DNA: TGTGCCAGCAGCCCCCGAGGGGCAGCGGGATCCTACGAGCAGTACTTC; CDR3 protein: CASSPRGAAGSYEQYF
D gene: TRBD2; V gene: TRBV4-1; J gene: TRBJ2-1; clone size: NA; CDR3 DNA: TGCGCCAGCAGCCAAGCCTTAGCGGGAGGGCCCTACAATGAGCAGTTCTTC; CDR3 protein: CASSQALAGGPYNEQFF
D gene: TRBD2; V gene: TRBV4-3; J gene: TRBJ2-2; clone size: NA; CDR3 DNA: TGCGCCAGCAGCCACAAAGCGGGGAACCCAAACACCGGGGAGCTGTTTTTT; CDR3 protein: CASSHKAGNPNTGELFF
D gene: TRBD2; V gene: TRBV5-1; J gene: TRBJ2-2; clone size: NA; CDR3 DNA: TGCGCCAGCAGCTTACGGACTAGCGGTGACACCGGGGAGCTGTTTTTT; CDR3 protein: CASSLRTSGDTGELFF
D gene: TRBD1; V gene: TRBV18; J gene: TRBJ2-1; clone size: few; CDR3 DNA: TGTGCCAGCTCGACCGGGACAGGCGGCTACAATGAGCAGTTCTTC; CDR3 protein: CASSTGTGGYNEQFF
D gene: NA; V gene: TRBV7-2; J gene: TRBJ1-1; clone size: NA; CDR3 DNA: TGTGCCAGCAGCCTAGGAGCTAGGGGTTTGAGGGCTTTCTTT; CDR3 protein: CASSLGARGLRAFF
D gene: TRBD2; V gene: TRBV30; J gene: TRBJ2-7; clone size: NA; CDR3 DNA: TGTGCCTGGAGTGCTTTAGCGGGAGCAAATGGAGAGCAGTACTTC; CDR3 protein: CAWSALAGANGEQYF
D gene: TRBD2; V gene: TRBV15; J gene: TRBJ2-3; clone size: NA; CDR3 DNA: TGTGCCACCAGCAGGAAGCGGGAGTCCACAGATACGCAGTATTTT; CDR3 protein: CATSRKRESTDTQYF
D gene: TRBD2; V gene: TRBV27; J gene: TRBJ2-1; clone size: NA; CDR3 DNA: TGTGCCAGCAGTCGGGACTATCGCTCCTACAATGAGCAGTTCTTC; CDR3 protein: CASSRDYRSYNEQFF
D gene: TRBD2; V gene: TRBV7-2; J gene: TRBJ2-5; clone size: NA; CDR3 DNA: TGTGCCAGCAGCTTATCCGGGACTAGCGGGCAAGAGACCCAGTACTTC; CDR3 protein: CASSLSGTSGQETQYF
D gene: NA; V gene: TRBV10-1; J gene: TRBJ2-3; clone size: NA; CDR3 DNA: TGCGCCAGCAGTGAGTCGTCGTATCCAGATACGCAGTATTTT; CDR3 protein: CASSESSYPDTQYF
D gene: NA; V gene: TRBV19; J gene: TRBJ2-3; clone size: once; CDR3 DNA: TGTGCCAGTAGTATGAGTCCGTGGCAGCGAGTCAGCACAGATACGCAGTATTTT; CDR3 protein: CASSMSPWQRVSTDTQYF
D gene: TRBD1; V gene: TRBV19; J gene: TRBJ1-2; clone size: NA; CDR3 DNA: TGTGCCAGTAGTATCTTACAGGGGGCAAATAACTATGGCTACACCTTC; CDR3 protein: CASSILQGANNYGYTF
D gene: TRBD1; V gene: TRBV5-1; J gene: TRBJ1-2; clone size: few; CDR3 DNA: TGCGCCAGCAGCGGCGCACAGGGGACCTATGGCTACACCTTC; CDR3 protein: CASSGAQGTYGYTF
D gene: NA; V gene: TRBV5-4; J gene: TRBJ1-1; clone size: NA; CDR3 DNA: TGTGCCAGCAGCCCCCCGGGGCAGGGGAACACTGAAGCTTTCTTT; CDR3 protein: CASSPPGQGNTEAFF
D gene: TRBD2; V gene: TRBV28; J gene: TRBJ2-3; clone size: NA; CDR3 DNA: TGTGCCAGCAGAGCCCTAGCGGGAGGGTCAGATACGCAGTATTTT; CDR3 protein: CASRALAGGSDTQYF
D gene: TRBD1; V gene: TRBV7-2; J gene: TRBJ2-7; clone size: NA; CDR3 DNA: TGTGCCAGCAGCTACCAGCAAGATCCGGGACAGGGGGCTTACGAGCAGTACTTC; CDR3 protein: CASSYQQDPGQGAYEQYF
D gene: NA; V gene: TRBV9; J gene: TRBJ2-3; clone size: NA; CDR3 DNA: TGTGCCAGCAGCGTAGGGGGGACCCACACAGATACGCAGTATTTT; CDR3 protein: CASSVGGTHTDTQYF
D gene: TRBD1; V gene: TRBV10-3; J gene: TRBJ1-2; clone size: few; CDR3 DNA: TGTGCCATCAGTGAGACAGGGGGCGGATATGGCTACACCTTC; CDR3 protein: CAISETGGGYGYTF
D gene: NA; V gene: TRBV19; J gene: TRBJ1-3; clone size: NA; CDR3 DNA: TGTGCCAGTAGTAGCGCCTCCAGGTCAAGCTTCAGCTCTGGAAACACCATATATTTT; CDR3 protein: CASSSASRSSFSSGNTIYF
D gene: NA; V gene: TRBV30; J gene: TRBJ1-5; clone size: NA; CDR3 DNA: TGTGCCCGGGGCCAACGTCGCGCGCCCCAGCATTTT; CDR3 protein: CARGQRRAPQHF
D gene: NA; V gene: TRBV11-2; J gene: TRBJ2-3; clone size: NA; CDR3 DNA: TGTGCCAGCACCTTCGAGGCGGGGTACACAGATACGCAGTATTTT; CDR3 protein: CASTFEAGYTDTQYF
D gene: TRBD1; V gene: TRBV10-2; J gene: TRBJ1-3; clone size: NA; CDR3 DNA: TGCGCCAGCAGTGGGACAGGTTCTCCTGGAAACACCATATATTTT; CDR3 protein: CASSGTGSPGNTIYF
D gene: NA; V gene: TRBV9; J gene: TRBJ2-7; clone size: NA; CDR3 DNA: TGTGCCAGCAGCGTAGGTTTCATAGGCTACGAGCAGTACTTC; CDR3 protein: CASSVGFIGYEQYF
D gene: TRBD1; V gene: TRBV19; J gene: TRBJ1-2; clone size: NA; CDR3 DNA: TGTGCCAGTAGTATAGGAAGGACAGGGTCGAGCTATGGCTACACCTTC; CDR3 protein: CASSIGRTGSSYGYTF
D gene: TRBD2; V gene: TRBV11-1; J gene: TRBJ2-5; clone size: NA; CDR3 DNA: TGTGCCAGCAGCCCCGGGTCAGGTAGCGGGATTCAAGAGACCCAGTACTTC; CDR3 protein: CASSPGSGSGIQETQYF
D gene: TRBD2; V gene: TRBV5-4; J gene: TRBJ2-2; clone size: NA; CDR3 DNA: TGTGCCAGCAGGCCGGGACTAGCGGGTTCCACCGGGGAGCTGTTTTTT; CDR3 protein: CASRPGLAGSTGELFF
D gene: TRBD1; V gene: TRBV5-1; J gene: TRBJ2-4; clone size: NA; CDR3 DNA: TGCGCCAGCAGCTTGGGTCTTGAGGGGGCAATTCAGTACTTC; CDR3 protein: CASSLGLEGAIQYF
D gene: NA; V gene: TRBV29-1; J gene: TRBJ2-5; clone size: NA; CDR3 DNA: TGCAGCGTTGAAGAACAGATCCAAGAGACCCAGTACTTC; CDR3 protein: CSVEEQIQETQYF
D gene: NA; V gene: TRBV5-1; J gene: TRBJ2-2; clone size: NA; CDR3 DNA: TGCGCCAGCAGCGTAACTACAGGGAACACCGGGGAGCTGTTTTTT; CDR3 protein: CASSVTTGNTGELFF
D gene: NA; V gene: TRBV30; J gene: TRBJ2-7; clone size: NA; CDR3 DNA: TGTGCCTGGAGTGTACTTGGTCACGAGCAGTACTTC; CDR3 protein: CAWSVLGHEQYF
D gene: TRBD2; V gene: TRBV19; J gene: TRBJ2-7; clone size: NA; CDR3 DNA: TGTGCCAGTAGTCCGACTAGCATCGCCTACGAGCAGTACTTC; CDR3 protein: CASSPTSIAYEQYF
D gene: NA; V gene: TRBV27; J gene: TRBJ2-1; clone size: NA; CDR3 DNA: TGTGCCAGCAGTCTCACTGGGAGCTCCTACAATGAGCAGTTCTTC; CDR3 protein: CASSLTGSSYNEQFF
D gene: NA; V gene: TRBV5-1; J gene: TRBJ1-1; clone size: once; CDR3 DNA: TGCGCCAGCAGCGGGGATGGGCACACTGAAGCTTTCTTT; CDR3 protein: CASSGDGHTEAFF
D gene: NA; V gene: TRBV5-6; J gene: TRBJ1-1; clone size: few; CDR3 DNA: TGTGCCAGCAGCTTGGTAGGGTCCTCAGGGGAAGCTTTCTTT; CDR3 protein: CASSLVGSSGEAFF
D gene: TRBD1; V gene: TRBV5-6; J gene: TRBJ2-5; clone size: NA; CDR3 DNA: TGTGCCAGCAGCCAGACAGGGATGGAGACCCAGTACTTC; CDR3 protein: CASSQTGMETQYF
D gene: NA; V gene: TRBV28; J gene: TRBJ1-5; clone size: few; CDR3 DNA: TGTGCCAGCAAGGGGGGAGGTGGGAATCAGCCCCAGCATTTT; CDR3 protein: CASKGGGGNQPQHF
D gene: TRBD1; V gene: TRBV5-1; J gene: TRBJ2-2; clone size: once; CDR3 DNA: TGCGCCAGCACCCTCGGGACAGGGGGCACCGGGGAGCTGTTTTTT; CDR3 protein: CASTLGTGGTGELFF
D gene: TRBD1; V gene: TRBV9; J gene: TRBJ1-3; clone size: once; CDR3 DNA: TGTGCCAGCAGCGTAGCCCCCCAAAACAGGGGCTCTGGAAACACCATATATTTT; CDR3 protein: CASSVAPQNRGSGNTIYF
D gene: TRBD1; V gene: TRBV5-1; J gene: TRBJ2-1; clone size: NA; CDR3 DNA: TGCGCCAGCAGCTTGGCGGACAGGATATACAATGAGCAGTTCTTC; CDR3 protein: CASSLADRIYNEQFF
D gene: TRBD1; V gene: TRBV13; J gene: TRBJ1-1; clone size: NA; CDR3 DNA: TGTGCCAGCAGGACCGGGACAGGGGGTTTTATGAACACTGAAGCTTTCTTT; CDR3 protein: CASRTGTGGFMNTEAFF
D gene: NA; V gene: TRBV18; J gene: TRBJ2-5; clone size: NA; CDR3 DNA: TGTGCCAGCTCACCAGGGGCAGAAGAGACCCAGTACTTC; CDR3 protein: CASSPGAEETQYF
D gene: NA; V gene: TRBV5-1; J gene: TRBJ2-3; clone size: once; CDR3 DNA: TGCGCCAGCAGCTTGGGGCACAGCACAGATACGCAGTATTTT; CDR3 protein: CASSLGHSTDTQYF
D gene: NA; V gene: TRBV27; J gene: TRBJ1-2; clone size: NA; CDR3 DNA: TGTGCCAGCAAGGAGGAGTTAAACTCCTATGGCTACACCTTC; CDR3 protein: CASKEELNSYGYTF
D gene: TRBD1; V gene: TRBV19; J gene: TRBJ1-1; clone size: few; CDR3 DNA: TGTGCCAGTATCCCCCACACAGGGGTGTCCACTGAAGCTTTCTTT; CDR3 protein: CASIPHTGVSTEAFF
D gene: TRBD2; V gene: TRBV29-1; J gene: TRBJ2-3; clone size: NA; CDR3 DNA: TGCAGCGTTGACCTAGCGGCAACAGATACGCAGTATTTT; CDR3 protein: CSVDLAATDTQYF
D gene: TRBD1; V gene: TRBV18; J gene: TRBJ1-2; clone size: NA; CDR3 DNA: TGTGCCAGCTCGCCAGCCATCGACAGGGGCGGCTATGGCTACACCTTC; CDR3 protein: CASSPAIDRGGYGYTF
D gene: NA; V gene: TRBV7-6; J gene: TRBJ2-7; clone size: once; CDR3 DNA: TGTGCCAGCAGCTTACAGGCAGCCTACGAGCAGTACTTC; CDR3 protein: CASSLQAAYEQYF
D gene: TRBD2; V gene: TRBV10-1; J gene: TRBJ2-1; clone size: NA; CDR3 DNA: TGCGCCAGCAGTGGGGAGCTAGCGGGAGGGCCTGACAATGAGCAGTTCTTC; CDR3 protein: CASSGELAGGPDNEQFF
D gene: TRBD2; V gene: TRBV5-1; J gene: TRBJ2-2; clone size: NA; CDR3 DNA: TGCGCCAGCTTCGGGACTAGCGGGAGGGCGAACACCGGGGAGCTGTTTTTT; CDR3 protein: CASFGTSGRANTGELFF
D gene: TRBD1; V gene: TRBV5-1; J gene: TRBJ2-3; clone size: NA; CDR3 DNA: TGCGCCAGCAGCGACGACAGGGGAGCCTCAGATACGCAGTATTTT; CDR3 protein: CASSDDRGASDTQYF